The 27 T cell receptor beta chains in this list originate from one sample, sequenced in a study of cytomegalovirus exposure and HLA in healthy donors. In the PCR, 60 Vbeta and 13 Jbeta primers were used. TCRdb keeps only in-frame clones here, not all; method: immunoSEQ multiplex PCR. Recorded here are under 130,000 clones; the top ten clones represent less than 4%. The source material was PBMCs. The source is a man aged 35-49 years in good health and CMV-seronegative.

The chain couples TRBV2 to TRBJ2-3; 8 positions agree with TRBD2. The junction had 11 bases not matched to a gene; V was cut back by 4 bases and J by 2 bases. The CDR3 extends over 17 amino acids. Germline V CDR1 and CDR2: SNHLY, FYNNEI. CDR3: CASSVLISGGNTDTQYF. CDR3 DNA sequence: TGTGCCAGCAGTGTTCTCATTTCGGGGGGGAACACAGATACGCAGTATTTT.

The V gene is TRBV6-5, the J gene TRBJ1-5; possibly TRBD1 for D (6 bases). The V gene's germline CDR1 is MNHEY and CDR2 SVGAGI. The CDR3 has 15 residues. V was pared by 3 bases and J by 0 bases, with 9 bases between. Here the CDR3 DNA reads TGTGCCAGCAGTTATCAGGGGAATAGCAATCAGCCCCAGCATTTT. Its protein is CASSYQGNSNQPQHF.

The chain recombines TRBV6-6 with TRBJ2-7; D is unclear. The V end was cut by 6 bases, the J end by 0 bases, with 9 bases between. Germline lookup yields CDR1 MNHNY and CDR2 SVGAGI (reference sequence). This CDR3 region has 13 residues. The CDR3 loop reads CASSSPSSYEQYF. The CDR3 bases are TGTGCCAGCAGCTCCCCTAGCTCCTACGAGCAGTACTTC.

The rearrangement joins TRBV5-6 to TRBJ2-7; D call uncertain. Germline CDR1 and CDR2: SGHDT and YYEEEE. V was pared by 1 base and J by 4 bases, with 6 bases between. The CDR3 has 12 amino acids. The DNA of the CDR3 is TGTGCCAGCAGCTTGTACGAGTACGAGCAGTACTTC. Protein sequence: CASSLYEYEQYF.

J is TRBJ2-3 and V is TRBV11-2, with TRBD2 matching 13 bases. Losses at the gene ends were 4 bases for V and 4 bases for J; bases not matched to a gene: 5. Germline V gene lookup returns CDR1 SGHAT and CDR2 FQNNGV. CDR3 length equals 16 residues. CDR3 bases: TGTGCCAGCAGCTCAGGACTAGCGGGGGAATCAGATACGCAGTATTTT. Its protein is CASSSGLAGESDTQYF.

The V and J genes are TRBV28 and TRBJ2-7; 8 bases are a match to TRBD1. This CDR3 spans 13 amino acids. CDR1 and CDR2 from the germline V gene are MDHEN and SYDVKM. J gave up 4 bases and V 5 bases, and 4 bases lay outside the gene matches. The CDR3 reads CASSHRGKYEQYF. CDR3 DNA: TGTGCCAGCAGTCACAGGGGGAAGTACGAGCAGTACTTC.

The CDR3 region is CASSQDGGRRSTLGNEKLFF. Written as DNA, the CDR3 is TGCGCCAGCAGCCAAGATGGGGGCCGTCGAAGTACCTTAGGTAATGAAAAACTGTTTTTT. The chain links TRBV4-3 to TRBJ1-4; weak D call: TRBD1 (6 bases). The CDR3 contains 20 residues. Germline CDR1 is LGHNA and CDR2 is YSLEER. Between the trimmed V and J ends, which lost 0 bases and 4 bases, there was a span of 24 bases.

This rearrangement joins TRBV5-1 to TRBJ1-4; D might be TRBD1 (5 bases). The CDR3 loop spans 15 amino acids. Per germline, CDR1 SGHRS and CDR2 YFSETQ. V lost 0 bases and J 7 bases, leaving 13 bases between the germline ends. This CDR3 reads CASSLVGEVGEKLFF. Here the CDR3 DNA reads TGCGCCAGCAGCTTGGTAGGGGAAGTGGGTGAAAAACTGTTTTTT.

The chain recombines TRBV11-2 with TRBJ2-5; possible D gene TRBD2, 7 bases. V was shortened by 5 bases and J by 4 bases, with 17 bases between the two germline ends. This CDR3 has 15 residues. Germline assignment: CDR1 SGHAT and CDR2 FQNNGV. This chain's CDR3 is CASSITGRGGETQYF. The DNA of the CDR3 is TGTGCCAGCAGCATTACGGGAAGGGGGGGAGAGACCCAGTACTTC.

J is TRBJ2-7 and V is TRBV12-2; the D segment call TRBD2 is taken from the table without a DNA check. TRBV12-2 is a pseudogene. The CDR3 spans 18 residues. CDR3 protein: CASRLLFGTARGSYEQYF. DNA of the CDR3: TGTGCAAGTCGCTTACTTTTCGGGACCGCGCGGGGATCCTACGAGCAGTACTTC.

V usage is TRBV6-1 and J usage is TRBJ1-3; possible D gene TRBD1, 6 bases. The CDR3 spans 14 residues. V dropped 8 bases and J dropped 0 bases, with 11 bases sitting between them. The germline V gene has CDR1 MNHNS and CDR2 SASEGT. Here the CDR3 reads CASGDRSSGNTIYF. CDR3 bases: TGTGCCAGCGGAGACAGGAGCTCTGGAAACACCATATATTTT.

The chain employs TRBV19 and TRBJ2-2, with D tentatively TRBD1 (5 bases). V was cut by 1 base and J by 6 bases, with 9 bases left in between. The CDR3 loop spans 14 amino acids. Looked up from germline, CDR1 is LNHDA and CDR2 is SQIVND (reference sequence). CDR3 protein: CASSIVTGPGELFF. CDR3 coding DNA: TGTGCCAGTAGTATAGTAACAGGTCCCGGGGAGCTGTTTTTT. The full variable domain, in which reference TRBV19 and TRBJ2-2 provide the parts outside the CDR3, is DGGITQSPKYLFRKEGQNVTLSCEQNLNHDAMYWYRQDPGQGLRLIYYSQIVNDFQKGDIAEGYSVSREKKESFPLTVTSAQKNPTAFYLCASSIVTGPGELFFGEGSRLTVL.

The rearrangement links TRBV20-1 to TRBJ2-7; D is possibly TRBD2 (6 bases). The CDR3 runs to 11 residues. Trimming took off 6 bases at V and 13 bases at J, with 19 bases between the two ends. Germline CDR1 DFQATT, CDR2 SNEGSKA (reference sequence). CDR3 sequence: CSAEIGEVHYF. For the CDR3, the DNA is TGCAGTGCCGAAATCGGGGAGGTTCATTACTTC.

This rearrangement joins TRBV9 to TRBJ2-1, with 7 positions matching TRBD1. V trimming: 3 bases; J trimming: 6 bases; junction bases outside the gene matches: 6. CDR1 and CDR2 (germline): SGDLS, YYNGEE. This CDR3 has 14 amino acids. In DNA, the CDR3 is TGTGCCAGCAGCGCGACAGGGTGGGGCAATGAGCAGTTCTTC. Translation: CASSATGWGNEQFF. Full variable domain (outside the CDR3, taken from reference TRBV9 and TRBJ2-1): DSGVTQTPKHLITATGQRVTLRCSPRSGDLSVYWYQQSLDQGLQFLIQYYNGEERAKGNILERFSAQQFPDLHSELNLSSLELGDSALYFCASSATGWGNEQFFGPGTRLTVL.

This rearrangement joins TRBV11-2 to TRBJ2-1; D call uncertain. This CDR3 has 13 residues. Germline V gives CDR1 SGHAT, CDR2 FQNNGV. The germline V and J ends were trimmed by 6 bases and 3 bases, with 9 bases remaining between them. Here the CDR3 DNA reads TGTGCCAGCAGTCGAGGTGACTACAATGAGCAGTTCTTC. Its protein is CASSRGDYNEQFF. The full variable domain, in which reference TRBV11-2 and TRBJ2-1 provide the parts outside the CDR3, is EAGVAQSPRYKIIEKRQSVAFWCNPISGHATLYWYQQILGQGPKLLIQFQNNGVVDDSQLPKDRFSAERLKGVDSTLKIQPAKLEDSAVYLCASSRGDYNEQFFGPGTRLTVL.

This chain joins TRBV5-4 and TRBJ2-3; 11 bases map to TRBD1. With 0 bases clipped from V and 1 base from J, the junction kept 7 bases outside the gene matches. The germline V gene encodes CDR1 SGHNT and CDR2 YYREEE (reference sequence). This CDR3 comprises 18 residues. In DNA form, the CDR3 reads TGTGCCAGCAGCTTGGGGACGGTGGACAGGGGGCGCACAGATACGCAGTATTTT. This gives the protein CASSLGTVDRGRTDTQYF.

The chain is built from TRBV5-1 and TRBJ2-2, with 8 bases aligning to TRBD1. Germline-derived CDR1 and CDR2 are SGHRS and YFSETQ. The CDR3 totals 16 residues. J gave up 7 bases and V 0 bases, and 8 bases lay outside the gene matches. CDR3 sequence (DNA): TGCGCCAGCAGCTTGGCCCAGGGGGCGCAAAGCGGGGAGCTGTTTTTT. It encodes CASSLAQGAQSGELFF.

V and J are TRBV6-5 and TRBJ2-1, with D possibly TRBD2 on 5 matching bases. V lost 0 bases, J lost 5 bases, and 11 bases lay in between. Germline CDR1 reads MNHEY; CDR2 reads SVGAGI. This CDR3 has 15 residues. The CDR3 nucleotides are TGTGCCAGCAGTTACTCTGCTAGCCAGGACAATGAGCAGTTCTTC. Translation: CASSYSASQDNEQFF.

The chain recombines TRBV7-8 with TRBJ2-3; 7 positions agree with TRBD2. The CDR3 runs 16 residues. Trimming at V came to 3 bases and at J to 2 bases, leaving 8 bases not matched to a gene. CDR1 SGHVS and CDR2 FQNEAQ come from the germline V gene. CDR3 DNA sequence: TGTGCCAGCAGCTTCAGACTAGCAGTAGACACAGATACGCAGTATTTT. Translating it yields CASSFRLAVDTDTQYF.

The CDR3 DNA reads TGTGCCAGCAGCAAAGGACTAGCGGGGATGGTTCGAGATACGCAGTATTTT. Protein product: CASSKGLAGMVRDTQYF. The chain has TRBV21-1 and TRBJ2-3; TRBD2, the table's D call, lacks a check against the DNA. TRBV21-1 is a pseudogene. The CDR3 contains 17 residues.

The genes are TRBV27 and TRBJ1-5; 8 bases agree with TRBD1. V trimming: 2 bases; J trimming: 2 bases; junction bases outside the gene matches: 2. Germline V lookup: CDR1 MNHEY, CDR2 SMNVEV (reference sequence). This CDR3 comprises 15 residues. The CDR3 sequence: CASSLRGQGNQPQHF. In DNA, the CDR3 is TGTGCCAGCAGTTTAAGGGGACAGGGCAATCAGCCCCAGCATTTT.

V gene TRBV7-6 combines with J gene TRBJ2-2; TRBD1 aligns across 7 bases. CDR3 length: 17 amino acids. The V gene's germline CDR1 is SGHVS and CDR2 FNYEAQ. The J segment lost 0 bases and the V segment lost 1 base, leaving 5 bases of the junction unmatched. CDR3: CASSLEGANSNTGELFF. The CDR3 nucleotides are TGTGCCAGCAGCTTAGAGGGGGCCAACTCGAACACCGGGGAGCTGTTTTTT.

The DNA of the CDR3 is TGCGCCAGTAAGGAAGAGGACAGGAGGGCTGAAGCTTTCTTT. Translating gives CASKEEDRRAEAFF. This rearrangement joins TRBV10-2 to TRBJ1-1; 7 bases agree with TRBD1. This CDR3 comprises 14 residues. J gave up 6 bases and V 9 bases, and 13 bases lay outside the gene matches. Germline V gene data show CDR1 as WSHSY and CDR2 as SAAADI.

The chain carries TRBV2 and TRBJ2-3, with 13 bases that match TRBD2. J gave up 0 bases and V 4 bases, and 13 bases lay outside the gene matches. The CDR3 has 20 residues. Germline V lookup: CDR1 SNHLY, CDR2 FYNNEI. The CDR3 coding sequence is TGTGCCAGCAGTGGTCGGACTAGCGGGGGCCGTTCATATAGCACAGATACGCAGTATTTT. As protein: CASSGRTSGGRSYSTDTQYF. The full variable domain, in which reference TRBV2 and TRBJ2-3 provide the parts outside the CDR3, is EPEVTQTPSHQVTQMGQEVILRCVPISNHLYFYWYRQILGQKVEFLVSFYNNEISEKSEIFDDQFSVERPDGSNFTLKIRSTKLEDSAMYFCASSGRTSGGRSYSTDTQYFGPGTRLTVL.

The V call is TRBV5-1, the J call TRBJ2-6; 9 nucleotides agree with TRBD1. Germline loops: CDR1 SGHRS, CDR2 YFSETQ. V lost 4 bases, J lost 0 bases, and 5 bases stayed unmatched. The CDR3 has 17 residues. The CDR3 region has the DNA TGCGCCAGCAGCAAAAGACAGGGGGACTCTGGGGCCAACGTCCTGACTTTC. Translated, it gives CASSKRQGDSGANVLTF.

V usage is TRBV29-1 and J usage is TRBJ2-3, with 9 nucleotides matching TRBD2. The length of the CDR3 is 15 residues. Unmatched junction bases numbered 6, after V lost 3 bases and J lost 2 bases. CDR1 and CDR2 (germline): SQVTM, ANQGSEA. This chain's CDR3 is CSVEGRGRVTDTQYF. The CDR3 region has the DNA TGCAGCGTTGAGGGTCGCGGGAGGGTCACAGATACGCAGTATTTT.

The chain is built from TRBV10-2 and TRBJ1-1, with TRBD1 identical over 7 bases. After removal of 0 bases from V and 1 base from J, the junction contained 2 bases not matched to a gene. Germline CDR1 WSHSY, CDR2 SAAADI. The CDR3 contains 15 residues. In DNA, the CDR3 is TGCGCCAGCAGTGAGTCGGCAGGGGGGAACACTGAAGCTTTCTTT. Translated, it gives CASSESAGGNTEAFF.